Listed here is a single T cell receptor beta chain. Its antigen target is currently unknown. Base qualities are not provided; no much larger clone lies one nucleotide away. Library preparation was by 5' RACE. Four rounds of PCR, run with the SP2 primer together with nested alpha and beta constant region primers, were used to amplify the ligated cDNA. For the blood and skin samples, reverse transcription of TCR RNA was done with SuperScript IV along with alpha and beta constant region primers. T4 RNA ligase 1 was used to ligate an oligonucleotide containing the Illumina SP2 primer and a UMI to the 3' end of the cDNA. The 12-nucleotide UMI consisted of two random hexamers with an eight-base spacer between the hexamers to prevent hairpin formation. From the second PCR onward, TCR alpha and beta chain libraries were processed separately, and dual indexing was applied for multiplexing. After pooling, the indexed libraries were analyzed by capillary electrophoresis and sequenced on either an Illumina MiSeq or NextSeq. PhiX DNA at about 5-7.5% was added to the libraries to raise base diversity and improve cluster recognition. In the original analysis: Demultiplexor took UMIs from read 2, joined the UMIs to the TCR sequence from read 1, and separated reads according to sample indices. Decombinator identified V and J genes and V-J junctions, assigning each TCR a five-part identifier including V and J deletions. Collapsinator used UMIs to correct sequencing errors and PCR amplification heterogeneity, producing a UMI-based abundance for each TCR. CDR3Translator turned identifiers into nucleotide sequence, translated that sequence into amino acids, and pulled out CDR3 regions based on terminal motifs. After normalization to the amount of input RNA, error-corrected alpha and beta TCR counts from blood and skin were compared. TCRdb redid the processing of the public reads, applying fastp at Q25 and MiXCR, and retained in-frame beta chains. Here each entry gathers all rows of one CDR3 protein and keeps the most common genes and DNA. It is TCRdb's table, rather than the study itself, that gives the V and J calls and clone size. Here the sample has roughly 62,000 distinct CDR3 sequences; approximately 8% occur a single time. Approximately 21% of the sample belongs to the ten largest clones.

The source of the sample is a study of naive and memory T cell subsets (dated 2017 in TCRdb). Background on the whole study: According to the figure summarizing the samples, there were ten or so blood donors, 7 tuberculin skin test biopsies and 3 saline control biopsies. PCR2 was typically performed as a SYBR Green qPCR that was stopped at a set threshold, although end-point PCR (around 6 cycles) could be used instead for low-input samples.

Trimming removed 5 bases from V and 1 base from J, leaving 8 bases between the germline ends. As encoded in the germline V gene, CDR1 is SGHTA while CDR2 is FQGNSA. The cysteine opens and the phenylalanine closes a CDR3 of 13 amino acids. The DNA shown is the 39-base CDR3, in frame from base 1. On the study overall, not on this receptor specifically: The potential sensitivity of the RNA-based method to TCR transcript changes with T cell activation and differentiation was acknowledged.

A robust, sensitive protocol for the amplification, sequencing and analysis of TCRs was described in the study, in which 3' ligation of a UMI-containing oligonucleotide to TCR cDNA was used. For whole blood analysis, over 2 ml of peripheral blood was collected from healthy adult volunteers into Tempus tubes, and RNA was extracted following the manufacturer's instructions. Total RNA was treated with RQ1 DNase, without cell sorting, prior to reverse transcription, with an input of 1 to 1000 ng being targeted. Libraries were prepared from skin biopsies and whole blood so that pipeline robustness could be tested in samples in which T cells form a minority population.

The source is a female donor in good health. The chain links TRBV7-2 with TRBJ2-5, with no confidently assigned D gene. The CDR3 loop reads CASSPQVQETQYF. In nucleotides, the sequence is TGTGCCAGCAGCCCTCAAGTCCAAGAGACCCAGTACTTC.